The entry below gives a single T cell receptor (beta chain) sequence along with its context. This CDR3 is built from 15 residues. CDR1 and CDR2 (germline): SGDLS, YYNGEE. Trimming cost V 0 bases and J 2 bases; bases outside gene matches: 1. This specimen belongs to a study of blood T cell repertoires in COVID-19. Study context: Italy, Spain and the United States were the sources of the convalescent and acute COVID-19 samples. In each case, the material was cDNA or gDNA derived from T cells, B-cell-depleted T cells, or PBMCs.

Source study methods: Amplifying reference gene primers gave estimates of nucleated cell counts. Data came from immunoSEQ multiplex PCR; TCRdb stores just in-frame clones and leaves some out. V, J and clone size are those of that table, while D and trimming were read from the DNA. The sample has 65,000 to 80,000 clones, around nine tenths seen once. This sequence originates from a human donor in a cohort sampled during active COVID-19. The gene calls are TRBV9 and TRBJ2-7, with TRBD2 matching 11 bases. The sequenced sample consisted of peripheral blood. CDR3 loop: CASSVGLAGTYEQYF. The CDR3, as DNA: TGTGCCAGCAGCGTAGGACTAGCGGGGACCTACGAGCAGTACTTC.